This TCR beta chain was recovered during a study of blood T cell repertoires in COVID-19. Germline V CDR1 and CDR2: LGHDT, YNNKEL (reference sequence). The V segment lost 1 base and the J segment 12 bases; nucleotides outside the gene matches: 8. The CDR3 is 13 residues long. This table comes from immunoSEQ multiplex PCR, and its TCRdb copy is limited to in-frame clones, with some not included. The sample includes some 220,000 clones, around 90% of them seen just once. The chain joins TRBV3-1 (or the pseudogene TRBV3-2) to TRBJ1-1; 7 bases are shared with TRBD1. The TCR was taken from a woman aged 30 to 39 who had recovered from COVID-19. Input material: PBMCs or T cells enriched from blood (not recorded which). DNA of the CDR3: TGTGCCAGCAGCCAAGTCGACAGGGCGGGTACTTTCTTT. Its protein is CASSQVDRAGTFF.